This TCR beta chain was documented in a study of response to subunit inactivated influenza vaccine. General study findings and limits: The authors suggested that every seasonal influenza vaccination recruits few new T cells.

Via MiXCR, TCRdb re-called the RT-PCR reads, giving one row per CDR3 protein. The data hold about 310,000 distinct CDR3 sequences, with 21% observed a single time. This clonotype came up a few times. Its target is not known. The J segment lost 4 bases and the V segment lost 7 bases, leaving 12 bases of the junction unmatched. The CDR3 spans 17 residues. This chain links TRBV12-3 or TRBV12-4 with TRBJ2-2, with 10 bases that match TRBD1. The TCR sequence derives from a man between 50 and 70 years old who received an inactivated influenza vaccine. The material sequenced was PBMCs from blood, taken approximately 20 months after vaccination. The CDR3 bases are TGTGCCAGCACCAGTCCGGGACAGGGGTTCGCCACCGGGGAGCTGTTTTTT. The encoded protein is CASTSPGQGFATGELFF.